A selection of T cell receptor beta chains follows, all from one sample in a study of T cell responses to AZD1222 COVID-19 vaccine. The assay was immunoSEQ multiplex PCR, and TCRdb's table has in-frame clones only and misses some. Of 110,000 or so clones listed, approximately 88% are singletons. The sequencing used peripheral blood, collected on day 0 of AZD1222 vaccination. All receptors come from an adult in good health. The CDR3 runs from the conserved cysteine through the conserved F or W. A D gene is named only where the DNA matches it firmly. Size is omitted from some rows. Given values are once, few, many or a class for expanded clones.

v_gene,abundance,j_gene,d_gene,CDR3aa,CDR3nt
TRBV19,.,TRBJ2-3,TRBD2,CASSTGLAGGLPDTQYF,TGTGCCAGTAGTACAGGACTAGCGGGGGGTCTACCAGATACGCAGTATTTT
TRBV5-1,.,TRBJ2-5,.,CASSFEGPQETQYF,TGCGCCAGCAGTTTTGAGGGACCCCAAGAGACCCAGTACTTC
TRBV19,.,TRBJ1-2,.,CASSMRSGTPMISGYTF,TGTGCCAGTAGTATGAGGTCCGGGACACCGATGATCTCTGGCTACACCTTC
TRBV6-2/TRBV6-3,.,TRBJ2-3,TRBD2,CASSYVRASGMADTQYF,TGTGCCAGCAGTTACGTCCGGGCTAGCGGGATGGCAGATACGCAGTATTTT
TRBV5-1,.,TRBJ1-3,.,CASSLDRDAGNTIYF,TGCGCCAGCAGCTTGGACAGGGACGCTGGAAACACCATATATTTT
TRBV7-9,few,TRBJ1-2,TRBD1,CASSPGGAGYGYTF,TGTGCCAGCAGCCCAGGGGGCGCAGGATATGGCTACACCTTC
TRBV7-2,once,TRBJ1-5,.,CASSLGSAGNQPQHF,TGTGCCAGCAGCTTGGGGTCGGCAGGCAATCAGCCCCAGCATTTT
TRBV4-1,.,TRBJ2-7,.,CASSQLQGDEQYF,TGCGCCAGCAGCCAATTGCAGGGTGACGAGCAGTACTTC
TRBV28,.,TRBJ2-1,TRBD2,CASSLSGRVNEQFF,TGTGCCAGCAGCCTGAGCGGGAGGGTAAATGAGCAGTTCTTC
TRBV7-2,once,TRBJ1-2,.,CASSTGQSLYGYTF,TGTGCCAGCAGCACCGGACAGAGTCTTTATGGCTACACCTTC